This T cell receptor beta chain was recorded in a study of T cell clones after liver transplantation. Study context: In this trial, immunosuppression withdrawal was attempted within 2 years of liver transplant. Post-transplant blood was tracked for graft-donor-reactive T cell clones identified in a pre-transplant mixed lymphocyte reaction.

With 1 base clipped from V and 6 bases from J, the junction kept 12 bases outside the gene matches. This CDR3 has 16 amino acids. Germline V lookup: CDR1 MGHRA, CDR2 YSYEKL. Generated by immunoSEQ multiplex PCR, the TCRdb table keeps only in-frame clones and is missing some. The data contain tens of thousands of clones, 90% of them singletons. This specimen was CD4+ T cells from blood, taken before liver transplant. This TCR was recovered from a human donor who received a liver transplant. The genes are TRBV4-1 and TRBJ2-7, with 7 bases that match TRBD2. The CDR3, as DNA: TGCGCCAGCAGCCAAGTAGGCGGAGGGCCGGGGGGCGAGCAGTACTTC. Translated: CASSQVGGGPGGEQYF.